This is a list of T cell receptor beta chains from one sample in a study of T cells in Graves' hyperthyroidism and ophthalmopathy. TCRdb reprocessed the multiplex PCR reads with MiXCR, giving one entry per CDR3 protein. The sample has 650,000 to 700,000 distinct CDR3 sequences; around 16% are singletons. The sequencing sample was made of blood. Every receptor here comes from a man aged 50-60 years with Graves' hyperthyroidism. CDR3s include the opening cysteine and the closing phenylalanine or tryptophan. Fields, in order: CDR3 length, J gene, D gene, V gene, clone size, CDR3 protein, CDR3 DNA. A D gene is named only where the DNA matches it firmly. A clone size is listed for some rows: how often the clone was seen (once, few, many), or a class if it is expanded.

cdr3_length: 11
j_call: TRBJ2-1
d_call: .
v_call: TRBV28
clone_size: many
cdr3_aa: CASSLSDEQFF
cdr3_nt: TGTGCCAGCAGTTTGTCCGATGAGCAGTTCTTC

cdr3_length: 17
j_call: TRBJ2-1
d_call: .
v_call: TRBV27
clone_size: few
cdr3_aa: CASTFIGANPAYNEQFF
cdr3_nt: TGTGCCAGCACCTTTATCGGTGCCAATCCAGCCTACAATGAGCAGTTCTTC

cdr3_length: 15
j_call: TRBJ1-1
d_call: .
v_call: TRBV4-3
clone_size: few
cdr3_aa: CASSQDWGGGTEAFF
cdr3_nt: TGCGCCAGCAGCCAAGATTGGGGAGGAGGAACTGAAGCTTTCTTT

cdr3_length: 14
j_call: TRBJ2-7
d_call: .
v_call: TRBV28
clone_size: once
cdr3_aa: CASNTQGIFHEQYF
cdr3_nt: TGTGCCAGCAATACTCAGGGGATTTTCCACGAGCAGTACTTC

cdr3_length: 15
j_call: TRBJ1-1
d_call: .
v_call: TRBV5-1
clone_size: .
cdr3_aa: CASSSITGSLAEAFF
cdr3_nt: TGCGCCAGCAGCTCAATTACAGGGAGCCTCGCTGAAGCTTTCTTT

cdr3_length: 13
j_call: TRBJ1-5
d_call: .
v_call: TRBV27
clone_size: many
cdr3_aa: CASNPYSNQPQHF
cdr3_nt: TGTGCCAGCAACCCGTATAGCAATCAGCCCCAGCATTTT

cdr3_length: 14
j_call: TRBJ2-5
d_call: .
v_call: TRBV5-1
clone_size: few
cdr3_aa: CASSLDLVRETQYF
cdr3_nt: TGCGCCAGCAGCTTGGATTTGGTAAGGGAGACCCAGTACTTC

cdr3_length: 15
j_call: TRBJ2-1
d_call: TRBD2
v_call: TRBV4-2
clone_size: many
cdr3_aa: CASSQTSGQGNEQFF
cdr3_nt: TGTGCCAGCAGCCAGACTAGCGGCCAAGGAAATGAGCAGTTCTTC

cdr3_length: 17
j_call: TRBJ2-2
d_call: TRBD2
v_call: TRBV11-2
clone_size: many
cdr3_aa: CASSPRGRGMNTGELFF
cdr3_nt: TGTGCCAGCAGCCCCCGAGGGCGGGGGATGAACACCGGGGAGCTGTTTTTT

cdr3_length: 14
j_call: TRBJ2-3
d_call: .
v_call: TRBV20-1
clone_size: many
cdr3_aa: CSAADGSRTDTQYF
cdr3_nt: TGCAGTGCCGCGGACGGGAGTAGAACAGATACGCAGTATTTT

cdr3_length: 17
j_call: TRBJ2-1
d_call: TRBD2
v_call: TRBV28
clone_size: .
cdr3_aa: CASSFPVREGPNNEQFF
cdr3_nt: TGTGCCAGCAGTTTTCCGGTGCGGGAGGGCCCAAACAATGAGCAGTTCTTC

cdr3_length: 16
j_call: TRBJ2-2
d_call: .
v_call: TRBV6-1
clone_size: .
cdr3_aa: CASSQGASNPTGELFF
cdr3_nt: TGTGCCAGCAGTCAAGGGGCCTCTAATCCGACCGGGGAGCTGTTTTTT

cdr3_length: 11
j_call: TRBJ2-2
d_call: .
v_call: TRBV6-8
clone_size: many
cdr3_aa: CASINTGELFF
cdr3_nt: TGTGCCAGCATTAACACCGGGGAGCTGTTTTTT

cdr3_length: 14
j_call: TRBJ2-7
d_call: .
v_call: TRBV18
clone_size: many
cdr3_aa: CASSPTGLDYEQYF
cdr3_nt: TGTGCCAGCTCGCCCACAGGGTTAGACTACGAGCAGTACTTC

cdr3_length: 17
j_call: TRBJ2-7
d_call: .
v_call: TRBV7-8
clone_size: few
cdr3_aa: CASSLVRQARRSYEQYF
cdr3_nt: TGTGCCAGCAGCTTAGTGAGACAGGCAAGACGCTCCTACGAGCAGTACTTC

cdr3_length: 16
j_call: TRBJ2-1
d_call: .
v_call: TRBV5-1
clone_size: many
cdr3_aa: CASSLTAGGGYNEQFF
cdr3_nt: TGCGCCAGCAGCCTGACGGCCGGGGGAGGCTACAATGAGCAGTTCTTC

cdr3_length: 13
j_call: TRBJ2-5
d_call: .
v_call: TRBV2
clone_size: many
cdr3_aa: CASSEGQRGTQYF
cdr3_nt: TGTGCCAGCAGTGAAGGCCAGAGGGGGACCCAGTACTTC

cdr3_length: 15
j_call: TRBJ2-5
d_call: .
v_call: TRBV7-9
clone_size: .
cdr3_aa: CASSLSSAPQETQYF
cdr3_nt: TGTGCCAGCAGCTTAAGCTCGGCCCCACAAGAGACCCAGTACTTC

cdr3_length: 15
j_call: TRBJ1-1
d_call: .
v_call: TRBV5-6
clone_size: .
cdr3_aa: CASSSRTALNTEAFF
cdr3_nt: TGTGCCAGCAGCTCGAGGACAGCCCTGAACACTGAAGCTTTCTTT

cdr3_length: 14
j_call: TRBJ1-2
d_call: .
v_call: TRBV6-5
clone_size: many
cdr3_aa: CASSYPGLLYGYTF
cdr3_nt: TGTGCCAGCAGTTACCCGGGGCTCCTCTATGGCTACACCTTC

cdr3_length: 15
j_call: TRBJ2-2
d_call: .
v_call: TRBV9
clone_size: .
cdr3_aa: CASSVDLANTGELFF
cdr3_nt: TGTGCCAGCAGCGTAGATTTGGCGAACACCGGGGAGCTGTTTTTT

cdr3_length: 14
j_call: TRBJ2-2
d_call: TRBD1
v_call: TRBV30
clone_size: many
cdr3_aa: CAWRGQGVAGELFF
cdr3_nt: TGTGCCTGGAGAGGGCAGGGGGTTGCCGGGGAGCTGTTTTTT

cdr3_length: 19
j_call: TRBJ1-4
d_call: TRBD1
v_call: TRBV19
clone_size: .
cdr3_aa: CASSFSRDRRSSTNEKLFF
cdr3_nt: TGTGCCAGTAGTTTCTCCCGGGACAGGAGATCTTCAACTAATGAAAAACTGTTTTTT

cdr3_length: 14
j_call: TRBJ2-4
d_call: TRBD1
v_call: TRBV9
clone_size: few
cdr3_aa: CASSSEWDRNIQYF
cdr3_nt: TGTGCCAGCAGCTCTGAATGGGACAGAAACATTCAGTACTTC

cdr3_length: 13
j_call: TRBJ2-7
d_call: TRBD1
v_call: TRBV30
clone_size: many
cdr3_aa: CAWDTGQGYEQYF
cdr3_nt: TGTGCCTGGGATACGGGACAGGGCTACGAGCAGTACTTC

cdr3_length: 15
j_call: TRBJ2-7
d_call: TRBD2
v_call: TRBV3-1
clone_size: few
cdr3_aa: CASSPGIAGSYEQYF
cdr3_nt: TGTGCCAGCAGCCCGGGTATAGCGGGATCCTACGAGCAGTACTTC

cdr3_length: 14
j_call: TRBJ1-4
d_call: .
v_call: TRBV12-5
clone_size: few
cdr3_aa: CASGRHVGNEKLFF
cdr3_nt: TGTGCTAGTGGAAGACATGTCGGAAATGAAAAACTGTTTTTT

cdr3_length: 14
j_call: TRBJ2-1
d_call: .
v_call: TRBV19
clone_size: few
cdr3_aa: CASSIAPGANEQFF
cdr3_nt: TGTGCCAGTAGTATCGCACCCGGTGCCAATGAGCAGTTCTTC

cdr3_length: 14
j_call: TRBJ1-1
d_call: .
v_call: TRBV7-2
clone_size: many
cdr3_aa: CASSLEWGGREAFF
cdr3_nt: TGTGCCAGCAGCTTAGAGTGGGGGGGTCGGGAAGCTTTCTTT

cdr3_length: 16
j_call: TRBJ2-1
d_call: .
v_call: TRBV5-4
clone_size: few
cdr3_aa: CASSSEGGQSYNEQFF
cdr3_nt: TGTGCCAGCAGCTCCGAGGGCGGACAGTCTTACAATGAGCAGTTCTTC

cdr3_length: 16
j_call: TRBJ1-3
d_call: .
v_call: TRBV18
clone_size: once
cdr3_aa: CASSRQRQLVGNTIYF
cdr3_nt: TGTGCCAGCTCACGACAGCGCCAACTGGTCGGAAACACCATATATTTT

cdr3_length: 15
j_call: TRBJ1-4
d_call: .
v_call: TRBV29-1
clone_size: many
cdr3_aa: CSGLPTGSTNEKLFF
cdr3_nt: TGCAGCGGACTGCCTACGGGATCAACTAATGAAAAACTGTTTTTT

cdr3_length: 16
j_call: TRBJ2-2
d_call: .
v_call: TRBV9
clone_size: .
cdr3_aa: CASSVGQTVSTGELFF
cdr3_nt: TGTGCCAGCAGCGTAGGCCAAACGGTGTCCACCGGGGAGCTGTTTTTT

cdr3_length: 14
j_call: TRBJ2-3
d_call: .
v_call: TRBV28
clone_size: .
cdr3_aa: CASKIAASTDTQYF
cdr3_nt: TGTGCCAGCAAAATAGCAGCTAGCACAGATACGCAGTATTTT

cdr3_length: 16
j_call: TRBJ2-3
d_call: .
v_call: TRBV6-2/TRBV6-3
clone_size: many
cdr3_aa: CASSYPWEDNTDTQYF
cdr3_nt: TGTGCCAGCAGTTATCCGTGGGAGGATAACACAGATACGCAGTATTTT

cdr3_length: 12
j_call: TRBJ1-1
d_call: .
v_call: TRBV28
clone_size: .
cdr3_aa: CASKVPGYEAFF
cdr3_nt: TGTGCCAGCAAGGTCCCAGGGTATGAAGCTTTCTTT

cdr3_length: 15
j_call: TRBJ1-5
d_call: .
v_call: TRBV2
clone_size: few
cdr3_aa: CASSVAGAFNQPQHF
cdr3_nt: TGTGCCAGCAGTGTAGCAGGGGCTTTTAATCAGCCCCAGCATTTT

cdr3_length: 17
j_call: TRBJ2-2
d_call: .
v_call: TRBV4-1
clone_size: .
cdr3_aa: CASSQDFDRLSTGELFF
cdr3_nt: TGCGCCAGCAGCCAAGATTTTGACAGATTATCCACCGGGGAGCTGTTTTTT

cdr3_length: 14
j_call: TRBJ2-5
d_call: .
v_call: TRBV6-1
clone_size: .
cdr3_aa: CASSEMVGQETQYF
cdr3_nt: TGTGCCAGCAGTGAAATGGTGGGACAAGAGACCCAGTACTTC

cdr3_length: 14
j_call: TRBJ2-7
d_call: .
v_call: TRBV27
clone_size: few
cdr3_aa: CASSRRSSSYEQYF
cdr3_nt: TGTGCCAGCAGTCGGAGATCGAGCTCCTACGAGCAGTACTTC

cdr3_length: 13
j_call: TRBJ2-7
d_call: TRBD2
v_call: TRBV3-1
clone_size: many
cdr3_aa: CASSPQREGEQYF
cdr3_nt: TGTGCCAGCAGCCCTCAGCGGGAGGGAGAGCAGTACTTC

cdr3_length: 17
j_call: TRBJ2-2
d_call: TRBD2
v_call: TRBV4-1
clone_size: few
cdr3_aa: CASSREGLAGDTGELFF
cdr3_nt: TGCGCCAGCAGCCGAGAGGGTTTAGCGGGAGACACCGGGGAGCTGTTTTTT

cdr3_length: 12
j_call: TRBJ1-2
d_call: .
v_call: TRBV2
clone_size: many
cdr3_aa: CASSVVQPRFTF
cdr3_nt: TGTGCCAGCAGTGTGGTGCAGCCCAGGTTCACCTTC

cdr3_length: 14
j_call: TRBJ2-2
d_call: TRBD1
v_call: TRBV10-3
clone_size: many
cdr3_aa: CAIRGQGRTGELFF
cdr3_nt: TGTGCCATCAGGGGACAGGGGCGAACCGGGGAGCTGTTTTTT

cdr3_length: 14
j_call: TRBJ2-1
d_call: .
v_call: TRBV13
clone_size: many
cdr3_aa: CASSLQGSYNEQFF
cdr3_nt: TGTGCCAGCAGTTTACAGGGTTCCTACAATGAGCAGTTCTTC

cdr3_length: 18
j_call: TRBJ2-3
d_call: TRBD2
v_call: TRBV15
clone_size: many
cdr3_aa: CATSRALIAGEVTDTQYF
cdr3_nt: TGTGCCACCAGCAGAGCGTTGATAGCGGGGGAGGTAACAGATACGCAGTATTTT

cdr3_length: 15
j_call: TRBJ2-1
d_call: TRBD2
v_call: TRBV5-1
clone_size: .
cdr3_aa: CASSLGAGAANEQFF
cdr3_nt: TGCGCCAGCAGCTTGGGAGCGGGAGCCGCCAATGAGCAGTTCTTC

cdr3_length: 15
j_call: TRBJ1-2
d_call: TRBD1
v_call: TRBV20-1
clone_size: few
cdr3_aa: CSANPGQAPNYGYTF
cdr3_nt: TGCAGTGCGAACCCAGGACAGGCGCCAAACTATGGCTACACCTTC

cdr3_length: 15
j_call: TRBJ2-7
d_call: TRBD2
v_call: TRBV2
clone_size: many
cdr3_aa: CASSGSGRSSYEQYF
cdr3_nt: TGTGCCAGCAGTGGTAGCGGGAGAAGCTCCTACGAGCAGTACTTC

cdr3_length: 14
j_call: TRBJ1-2
d_call: TRBD1
v_call: TRBV30
clone_size: many
cdr3_aa: CAWSMDRGSYGYTF
cdr3_nt: TGTGCCTGGAGTATGGACAGGGGGAGCTATGGCTACACCTTC

cdr3_length: 14
j_call: TRBJ2-1
d_call: .
v_call: TRBV20-1
clone_size: many
cdr3_aa: CSASTPGLSNEQFF
cdr3_nt: TGCAGTGCGTCCACACCGGGACTCAGCAATGAGCAGTTCTTC

cdr3_length: 14
j_call: TRBJ1-2
d_call: .
v_call: TRBV3-1
clone_size: few
cdr3_aa: CASSQDLRGTGYTF
cdr3_nt: TGTGCCAGCAGCCAAGATCTTAGAGGGACTGGCTACACCTTC

cdr3_length: 15
j_call: TRBJ2-1
d_call: .
v_call: TRBV6-9
clone_size: many
cdr3_aa: CASSYRTHTYNEQFF
cdr3_nt: TGTGCCAGCAGTTATCGAACTCACACCTACAATGAGCAGTTCTTC

cdr3_length: 16
j_call: TRBJ1-2
d_call: .
v_call: TRBV2
clone_size: many
cdr3_aa: CASSPPAGRANYGYTF
cdr3_nt: TGTGCCAGCAGTCCCCCCGCAGGGCGAGCTAACTATGGCTACACCTTC

cdr3_length: 12
j_call: TRBJ2-7
d_call: .
v_call: TRBV2
clone_size: many
cdr3_aa: CASSGQYYEQYF
cdr3_nt: TGTGCCAGCAGTGGACAGTACTACGAGCAGTACTTC